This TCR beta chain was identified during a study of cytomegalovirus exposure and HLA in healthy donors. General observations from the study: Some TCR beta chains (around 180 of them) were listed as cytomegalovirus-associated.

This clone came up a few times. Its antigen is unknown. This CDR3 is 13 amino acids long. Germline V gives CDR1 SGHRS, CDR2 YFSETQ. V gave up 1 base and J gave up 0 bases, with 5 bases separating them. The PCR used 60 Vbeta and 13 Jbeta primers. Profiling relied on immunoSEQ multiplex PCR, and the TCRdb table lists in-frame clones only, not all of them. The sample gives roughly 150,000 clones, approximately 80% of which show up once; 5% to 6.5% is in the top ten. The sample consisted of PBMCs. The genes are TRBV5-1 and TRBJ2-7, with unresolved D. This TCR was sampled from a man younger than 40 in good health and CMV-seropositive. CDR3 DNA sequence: TGCGCCAGCAGCTTGTGGAGCTCCTACGAGCAGTACTTC. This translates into CASSLWSSYEQYF. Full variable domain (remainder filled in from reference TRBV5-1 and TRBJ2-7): KAGVTQTPRYLIKTRGQQVTLSCSPISGHRSVSWYQQTPGQGLQFLFEYFSETQRNKGNFPGRFSGRQFSNSRSEMNVSTLELGDSALYLCASSLWSSYEQYFGPGTRLTVT.